This T cell receptor (beta chain) is from a study of CD8+ T cells in alopecia areata. At the level of the study: Percent of scalp involved defined treated patients' severity scores. Study-wide results and caveats: When scalp samples are sequenced, resident alphabeta T cells of normal skin are also captured. Lesional tissue from the scalp (especially in alopecia totalis/universalis) showed higher clonality than normal scalp.

The treatment is: oral pan-JAK inhibitor, 5-10 mg twice daily. V was trimmed by 3 bases and J by 0 bases, leaving 12 bases between them. The length of the CDR3 is 16 residues. Germline-derived CDR1 and CDR2 are SGDLS and YYNGEE. About this clone: The antigen remains undetermined.

RNA extraction and reverse transcription yielded cDNA as sequencing template. Generated by immunoSEQ multiplex PCR, the TCRdb table keeps only in-frame clones and is missing some. This sample has under 250,000 clones, with more than 45% found just once. This sample comprised CD4+ T cells sorted from blood, obtained at week 4, from a patient treated with tofacitinib. The rearrangement links TRBV9 to TRBJ2-2; tentative D call: TRBD1 (6 bases). The receptor was isolated from a human donor with alopecia areata. DNA for the CDR3: TGTGCCAGCAGCGATCAGGGGCTGGCGAACACCGGGGAGCTGTTTTTT. Amino acids: CASSDQGLANTGELFF.